The entry below describes one T cell receptor beta chain. What it recognizes is unknown. This sample is drawn from a study of cytomegalovirus exposure and HLA in healthy donors. General observations from the study: Data from an earlier analysis indicated that most TCR beta V segments were productive either about 90% or about 30% of the time. Accurate prediction of most subjects' HLA-A and HLA-B alleles from TCR beta sequences was reported.

The V and J ends lost 3 bases and 2 bases respectively, with 25 bases between them. Germline V lookup: CDR1 SGDLS, CDR2 YYNGEE. The CDR3 covers 19 residues. The PCR made use of 60 Vbeta and 13 Jbeta primers. Using immunoSEQ multiplex PCR, the repertoire was profiled, and TCRdb retains in-frame clones only, with some absent. The sample includes 80,000 to 100,000 clones, roughly two thirds of them seen just once. V usage is TRBV9 and J usage is TRBJ2-3; a weak D match, TRBD2 (7 bases). Material for sequencing was PBMCs. The receptor was derived from a man aged 50 to 60 in good health and CMV-seronegative. The chain's CDR3 is CASSAGRGRAGAVTDTQYF. The CDR3 DNA is TGTGCCAGCAGCGCGGGCCGGGGGCGGGCGGGAGCGGTCACAGATACGCAGTATTTT.